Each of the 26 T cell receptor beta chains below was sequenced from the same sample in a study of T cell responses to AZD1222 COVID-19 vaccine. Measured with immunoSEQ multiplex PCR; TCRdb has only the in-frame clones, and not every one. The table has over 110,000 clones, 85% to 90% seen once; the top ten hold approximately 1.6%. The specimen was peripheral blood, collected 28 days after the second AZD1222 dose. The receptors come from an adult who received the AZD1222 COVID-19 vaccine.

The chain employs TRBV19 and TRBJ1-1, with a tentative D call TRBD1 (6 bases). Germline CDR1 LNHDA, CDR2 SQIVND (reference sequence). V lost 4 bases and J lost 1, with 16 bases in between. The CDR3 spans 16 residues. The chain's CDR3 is CASSTRVQGPNTEAFF. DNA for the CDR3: TGTGCCAGTAGTACACGAGTACAGGGACCGAACACTGAAGCTTTCTTT.

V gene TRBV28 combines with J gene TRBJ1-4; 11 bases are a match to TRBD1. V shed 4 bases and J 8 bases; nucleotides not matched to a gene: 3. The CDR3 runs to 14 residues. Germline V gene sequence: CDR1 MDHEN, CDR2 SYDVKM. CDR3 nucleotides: TGTGCCAGCAGTTGGGACAGGGGGTGGGAAAAACTGTTTTTT. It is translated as CASSWDRGWEKLFF.

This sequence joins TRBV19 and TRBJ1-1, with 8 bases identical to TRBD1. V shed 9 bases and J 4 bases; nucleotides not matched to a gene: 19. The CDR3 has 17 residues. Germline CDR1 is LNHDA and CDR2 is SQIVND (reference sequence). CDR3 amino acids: CASGLTGDSIGRTEAFF. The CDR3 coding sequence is TGTGCCAGCGGTCTGACAGGGGATTCCATCGGCCGCACTGAAGCTTTCTTT.

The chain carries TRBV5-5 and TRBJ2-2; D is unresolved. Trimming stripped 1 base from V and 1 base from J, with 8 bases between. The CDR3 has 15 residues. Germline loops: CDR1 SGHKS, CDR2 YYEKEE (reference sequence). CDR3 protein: CASSLSTGNTGELFF. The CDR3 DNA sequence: TGTGCCAGCAGCTTGAGTACGGGGAACACCGGGGAGCTGTTTTTT.

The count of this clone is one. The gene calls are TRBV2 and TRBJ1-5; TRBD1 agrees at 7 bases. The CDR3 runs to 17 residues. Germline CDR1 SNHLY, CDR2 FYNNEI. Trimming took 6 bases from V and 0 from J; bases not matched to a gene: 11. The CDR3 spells CASRGTDRAYSNQPQHF. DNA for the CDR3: TGTGCCAGCAGGGGTACCGACAGGGCCTATAGCAATCAGCCCCAGCATTTT.

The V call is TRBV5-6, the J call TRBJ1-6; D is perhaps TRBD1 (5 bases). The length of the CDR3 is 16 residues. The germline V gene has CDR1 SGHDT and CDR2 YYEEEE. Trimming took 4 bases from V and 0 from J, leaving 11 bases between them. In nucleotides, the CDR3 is TGTGCCAGCAGCCCGCAGGGAGGCTCCTATAATTCACCCCTCCACTTT. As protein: CASSPQGGSYNSPLHF.

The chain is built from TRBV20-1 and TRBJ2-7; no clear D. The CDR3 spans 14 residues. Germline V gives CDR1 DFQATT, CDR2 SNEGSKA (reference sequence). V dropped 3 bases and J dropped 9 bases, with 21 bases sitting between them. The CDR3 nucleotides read TGCAGTGCTAGTATAGAGACTTCCCTCTCCGGGCAGTACTTC. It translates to CSASIETSLSGQYF.

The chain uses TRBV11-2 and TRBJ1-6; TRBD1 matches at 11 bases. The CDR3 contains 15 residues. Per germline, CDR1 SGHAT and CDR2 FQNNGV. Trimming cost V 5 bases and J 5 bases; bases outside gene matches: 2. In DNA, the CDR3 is TGTGCCAGCAGCATGGGACAGGGGGATAATTCACCCCTCCACTTT. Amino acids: CASSMGQGDNSPLHF.

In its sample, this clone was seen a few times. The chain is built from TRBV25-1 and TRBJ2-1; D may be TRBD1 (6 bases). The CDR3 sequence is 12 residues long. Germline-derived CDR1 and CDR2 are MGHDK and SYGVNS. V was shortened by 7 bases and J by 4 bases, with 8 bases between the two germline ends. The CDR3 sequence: CASTTGYNEQFF. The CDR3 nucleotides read TGTGCCAGCACAACAGGGTACAATGAGCAGTTCTTC.

CDR3 bases: TGCGCCAGCAGCGGGGACAGGTACCTCGGGGCTTTCTTT. Protein sequence: CASSGDRYLGAFF. J is TRBJ1-1 and V is TRBV10-1; TRBD1 agrees at 8 bases. The CDR3 runs to 13 residues. V lost 6 bases and J lost 11; bases outside the gene matches: 11. Germline V gives CDR1 WNHNN, CDR2 SYGVQD (reference sequence).

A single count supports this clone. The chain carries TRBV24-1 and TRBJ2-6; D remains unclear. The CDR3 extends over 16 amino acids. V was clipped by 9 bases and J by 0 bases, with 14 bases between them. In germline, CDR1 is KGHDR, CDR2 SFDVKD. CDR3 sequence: CATGPSLSSGANVLTF. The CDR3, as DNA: TGTGCCACCGGTCCGAGCCTTAGCTCTGGGGCCAACGTCCTGACTTTC.

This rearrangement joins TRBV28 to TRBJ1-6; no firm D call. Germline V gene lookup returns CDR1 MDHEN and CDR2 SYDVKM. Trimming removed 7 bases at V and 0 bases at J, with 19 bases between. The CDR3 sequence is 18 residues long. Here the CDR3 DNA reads TGTGCCAGCACTCGGACCCAACCCTTTAGCTCCTATAATTCACCCCTCCACTTT. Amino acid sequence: CASTRTQPFSSYNSPLHF.

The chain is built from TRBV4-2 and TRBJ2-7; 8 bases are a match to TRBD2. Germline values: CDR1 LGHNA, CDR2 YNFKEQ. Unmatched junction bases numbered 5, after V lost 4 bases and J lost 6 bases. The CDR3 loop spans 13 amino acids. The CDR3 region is CASSRDLAGEQYF. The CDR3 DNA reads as TGTGCCAGCAGCCGAGACCTAGCGGGCGAGCAGTACTTC.

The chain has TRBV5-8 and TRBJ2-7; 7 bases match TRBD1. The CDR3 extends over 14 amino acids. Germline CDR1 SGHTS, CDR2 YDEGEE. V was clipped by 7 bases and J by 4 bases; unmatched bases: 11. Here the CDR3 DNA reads TGTGCCAGCCGGAATCGACAGGGAAGGTACGAGCAGTACTTC. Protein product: CASRNRQGRYEQYF.

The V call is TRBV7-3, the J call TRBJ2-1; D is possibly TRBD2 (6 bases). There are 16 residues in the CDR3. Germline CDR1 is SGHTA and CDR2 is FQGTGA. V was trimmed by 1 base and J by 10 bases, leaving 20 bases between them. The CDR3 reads CASSLIGQGRESEQFF. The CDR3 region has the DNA TGTGCCAGCAGCTTAATTGGGCAGGGACGGGAGTCCGAGCAGTTCTTC.

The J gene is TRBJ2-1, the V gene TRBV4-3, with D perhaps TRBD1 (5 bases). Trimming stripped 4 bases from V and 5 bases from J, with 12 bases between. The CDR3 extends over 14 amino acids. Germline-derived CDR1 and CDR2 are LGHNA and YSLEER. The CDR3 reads CASSPQTVNNEQFF. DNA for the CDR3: TGCGCCAGCAGCCCACAGACAGTTAACAATGAGCAGTTCTTC.

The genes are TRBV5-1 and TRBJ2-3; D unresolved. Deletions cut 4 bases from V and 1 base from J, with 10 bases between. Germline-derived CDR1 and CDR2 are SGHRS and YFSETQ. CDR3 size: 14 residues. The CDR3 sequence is CASSTVGGTDTQYF. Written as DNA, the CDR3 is TGCGCCAGCAGCACGGTTGGGGGCACAGATACGCAGTATTTT.

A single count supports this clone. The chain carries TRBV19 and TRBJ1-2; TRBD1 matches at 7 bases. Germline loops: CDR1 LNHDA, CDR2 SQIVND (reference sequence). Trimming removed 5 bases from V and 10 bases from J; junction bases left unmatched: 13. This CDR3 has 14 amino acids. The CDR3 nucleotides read TGTGCCAGTAGTGCCCAGGGACAGTTAGGCTACTACACCTTC. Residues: CASSAQGQLGYYTF. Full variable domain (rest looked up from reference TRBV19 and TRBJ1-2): DGGITQSPKYLFRKEGQNVTLSCEQNLNHDAMYWYRQDPGQGLRLIYYSQIVNDFQKGDIAEGYSVSREKKESFPLTVTSAQKNPTAFYLCASSAQGQLGYYTFGSGTRLTVV.

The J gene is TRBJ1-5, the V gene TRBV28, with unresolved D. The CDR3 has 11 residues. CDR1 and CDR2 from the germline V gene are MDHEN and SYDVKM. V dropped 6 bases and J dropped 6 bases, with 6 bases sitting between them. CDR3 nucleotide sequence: TGTGCCAGCAGATCCGGTCAGCCCCAGCATTTT. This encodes CASRSGQPQHF. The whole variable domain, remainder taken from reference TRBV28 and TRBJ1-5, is DVKVTQSSRYLVKRTGEKVFLECVQDMDHENMFWYRQDPGLGLRLIYFSYDVKMKEKGDIPEGYSVSREKKERFSLILESASTNQTSMYLCASRSGQPQHFGDGTRLSIL.

In DNA, the CDR3 is TGCGCCAGCAGCCCACGGACGGGACAGGGTTCACCAGGCTACACCTTC. The encoded protein is CASSPRTGQGSPGYTF. V is TRBV5-1 and J is TRBJ1-2, with TRBD1 matching 9 bases. Germline V gene data show CDR1 as SGHRS and CDR2 as YFSETQ. The CDR3 is 16 residues long. V gave up 4 bases and J gave up 8 bases; unmatched junction bases: 15.

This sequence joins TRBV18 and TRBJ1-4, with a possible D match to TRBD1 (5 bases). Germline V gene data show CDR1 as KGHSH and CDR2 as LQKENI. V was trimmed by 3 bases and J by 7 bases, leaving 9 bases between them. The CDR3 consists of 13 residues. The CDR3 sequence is CASSPGQGEKLFF. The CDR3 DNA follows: TGTGCCAGCTCACCCGGGCAGGGTGAAAAACTGTTTTTT. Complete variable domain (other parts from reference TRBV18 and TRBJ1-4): NAGVMQNPRHLVRRRGQEARLRCSPMKGHSHVYWYRQLPEEGLKFMVYLQKENIIDESGMPKERFSAEFPKEGPSILRIQQVVRGDSAAYFCASSPGQGEKLFFGSGTQLSVL.

The CDR3 sequence: CASSLTLSGGMNTEAFF. The DNA of the CDR3 is TGTGCCAGCAGCTTAACTTTATCCGGGGGGATGAACACTGAAGCTTTCTTT. The chain has TRBV7-3 and TRBJ1-1; TRBD1 might be the D (5 bases). CDR3 length: 17 amino acids. In germline, CDR1 is SGHTA, CDR2 FQGTGA. Trimming stripped 0 bases from V and 0 bases from J, with 14 bases between.

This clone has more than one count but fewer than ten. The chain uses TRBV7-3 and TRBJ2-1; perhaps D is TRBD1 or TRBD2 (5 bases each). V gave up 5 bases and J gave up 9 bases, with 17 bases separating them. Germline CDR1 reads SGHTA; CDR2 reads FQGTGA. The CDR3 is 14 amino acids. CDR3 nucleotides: TGTGCCAGCAGCCTCTCCGCAGGGAGTATTGAGCAGTTCTTC. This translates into CASSLSAGSIEQFF.

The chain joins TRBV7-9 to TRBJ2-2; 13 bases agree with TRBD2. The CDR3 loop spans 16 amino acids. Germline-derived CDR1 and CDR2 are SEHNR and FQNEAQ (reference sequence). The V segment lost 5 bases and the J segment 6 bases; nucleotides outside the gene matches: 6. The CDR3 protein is CASSPKTSGRSGELFF. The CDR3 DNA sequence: TGTGCCAGCAGCCCTAAGACTAGCGGGAGGTCCGGGGAGCTGTTTTTT. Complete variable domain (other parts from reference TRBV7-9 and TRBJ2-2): DTGVSQNPRHKITKRGQNVTFRCDPISEHNRLYWYRQTLGQGPEFLTYFQNEAQLEKSRLLSDRFSAERPKGSFSTLEIQRTEQGDSAMYLCASSPKTSGRSGELFFGEGSRLTVL.

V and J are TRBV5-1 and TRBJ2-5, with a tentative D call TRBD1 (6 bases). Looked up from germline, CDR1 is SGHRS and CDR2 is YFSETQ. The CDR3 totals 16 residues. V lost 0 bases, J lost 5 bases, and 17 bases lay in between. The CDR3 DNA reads TGCGCCAGCAGCTTGGGCGCCGGACAGAGAGGGGAGACCCAGTACTTC. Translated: CASSLGAGQRGETQYF.

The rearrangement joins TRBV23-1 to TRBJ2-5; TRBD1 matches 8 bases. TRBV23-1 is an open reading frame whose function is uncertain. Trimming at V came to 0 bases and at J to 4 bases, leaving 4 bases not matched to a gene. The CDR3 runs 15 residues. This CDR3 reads CASSQSSDRGETQYF. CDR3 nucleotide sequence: TGCGCCAGCAGTCAATCTAGCGACAGGGGAGAGACCCAGTACTTC.